These 5 T cell receptor beta chains came from one sample sequenced in a study of blood T cell repertoires in COVID-19. Sequencing was performed with immunoSEQ multiplex PCR; in TCRdb, only in-frame clones are kept and a portion is missing. The profile shows 20,000 to 25,000 clones, over 65% of them singletons. The sample was peripheral blood. The receptors derive from a human donor in a cohort sampled during active or convalescent COVID-19.

The chain uses TRBV29-1 and TRBJ2-2, with D possibly being TRBD1 (5 bases). The germline CDR1 and CDR2 sequences are SQVTM and ANQGSEA. CDR3 length equals 11 residues. CDR3 loop: CVFRASGELFF. CDR3 coding DNA: TGCGTATTCAGGGCCTCCGGGGAGCTGTTTTTT.

The rearrangement joins TRBV18 to TRBJ1-2; 8 bases are shared with TRBD1. The CDR3 runs to 15 residues. The germline V gene has CDR1 KGHSH and CDR2 LQKENI. Trimming removed 4 bases from V and 8 bases from J; junction bases left unmatched: 12. Here the CDR3 reads CASSRDRSSHWGYTF. The CDR3 DNA sequence: TGTGCCAGCTCACGGGACAGGTCCTCCCACTGGGGCTACACCTTC. Full variable domain (missing parts from reference TRBV18 and TRBJ1-2): NAGVMQNPRHLVRRRGQEARLRCSPMKGHSHVYWYRQLPEEGLKFMVYLQKENIIDESGMPKERFSAEFPKEGPSILRIQQVVRGDSAAYFCASSRDRSSHWGYTFGSGTRLTVV.

V and J are TRBV11-2 and TRBJ1-4, with no clear D. CDR3 length equals 17 residues. The V and J ends lost 3 bases and 1 base respectively, with 15 bases between them. Germline CDR1 reads SGHAT; CDR2 reads FQNNGV. Written as DNA, the CDR3 is TGTGCCAGCAGCTTTAGGTCCGGCGGTGTAACTAATGAAAAACTGTTTTTT. It codes for CASSFRSGGVTNEKLFF. Together with reference TRBV11-2 and TRBJ1-4, the CDR3 gives the full variable domain: EAGVAQSPRYKIIEKRQSVAFWCNPISGHATLYWYQQILGQGPKLLIQFQNNGVVDDSQLPKDRFSAERLKGVDSTLKIQPAKLEDSAVYLCASSFRSGGVTNEKLFFGSGTQLSVL.

CDR3 bases: TGTGCCAGCAGCCCGCGGGGAGGGAGGTACGGGGAGCTGTTTTTT. Protein product: CASSPRGGRYGELFF. The V call is TRBV7-2, the J call TRBJ2-2, with 7 positions matching TRBD2. The CDR3 length is 15 residues. After removal of 5 bases from V and 7 bases from J, the junction contained 10 bases not matched to a gene. In germline, CDR1 is SGHTA, CDR2 FQGNSA.

The V call is TRBV4-1, the J call TRBJ2-1; 7 bases are shared with TRBD1. Germline loops: CDR1 MGHRA, CDR2 YSYEKL. V trimming: 0 bases; J trimming: 7 bases; junction bases outside the gene matches: 15. This CDR3 is built from 18 residues. CDR3 coding DNA: TGCGCCAGCAGCCAAGACCCCCCACAGGGGATTAGGATGAATGAGCAGTTCTTC. It specifies CASSQDPPQGIRMNEQFF.